The 8 T cell receptor beta chains reported below all come from one sample, sequenced in a study of radiotherapy plus CTLA-4 blockade in lung cancer. The assay was immunoSEQ multiplex PCR, and TCRdb's table has in-frame clones only and misses some. The profile shows about 73,000 clones, around 90% of them singletons. The sequencing here drew on peripheral blood, taken from a patient treated with radiotherapy plus ipilimumab. The receptors here all came from a human donor with non-small cell lung cancer that progressed on radiotherapy plus ipilimumab.

The genes are TRBV15 and TRBJ1-4; the match to TRBD1 covers 9 bases. Germline V gene lookup returns CDR1 LNHNV and CDR2 YYDKDF (reference sequence). Unmatched junction bases numbered 5, after V lost 2 bases and J lost 7 bases. The CDR3 has 15 amino acids. CDR3 amino acids: CATSRSRDRAEKLFF. CDR3 DNA: TGTGCCACCAGCAGATCCCGGGACAGGGCTGAAAAACTGTTTTTT.

The chain is built from TRBV27 and TRBJ1-5; no firm D call. This CDR3 is built from 14 residues. The V and J ends lost 6 bases and 0 bases respectively, with 9 bases between them. Per germline, CDR1 MNHEY and CDR2 SMNVEV (reference sequence). The CDR3 here is CASSWTPSNQPQHF. As DNA, the CDR3 is TGTGCCAGCAGCTGGACCCCTAGCAATCAGCCCCAGCATTTT.

The V call is TRBV15, the J call TRBJ1-3; no reliable D call. The V end lost 3 bases, the J end lost 2 bases, and 5 bases lay between the germline ends. Germline V gene data show CDR1 as LNHNV and CDR2 as YYDKDF (reference sequence). The CDR3 sequence is 13 residues long. CDR3 region: CATSSLAGNTIYF. The CDR3 DNA reads TGTGCCACCAGCAGTTTGGCTGGAAACACCATATATTTT.

This clone was counted once. J is TRBJ2-3 and V is TRBV4-2, with D uncertain. The V and J ends lost 1 base and 0 bases respectively, with 11 bases between them. This CDR3 spans 16 amino acids. CDR1 LGHNA and CDR2 YNFKEQ come from the germline V gene. The CDR3 DNA reads TGTGCCAGCAGCCAAGTCGCCGCGGCTAGCACAGATACGCAGTATTTT. Its protein product is CASSQVAAASTDTQYF.

The V call is TRBV29-1, the J call TRBJ2-5; D may be TRBD2 (6 bases). The length of the CDR3 is 14 residues. Trimming left V 7 bases short and J 5 bases short, with 20 bases between. Germline lookup yields CDR1 SQVTM and CDR2 ANQGSEA. CDR3 in amino acids: CSARPGLNRETQYF. The CDR3 DNA sequence: TGCAGCGCACGACCGGGACTCAATCGGGAGACCCAGTACTTC.

This chain joins TRBV6-5 and TRBJ1-2; tentatively, D is TRBD1 (6 bases). Germline V lookup: CDR1 MNHEY, CDR2 SVGAGI. The V end lost 5 bases, the J end lost 4 bases, and 17 bases lay between the germline ends. CDR3 size: 15 residues. Here the CDR3 DNA reads TGTGCCAGCAGTCGACAGGATCTACTTGGCTATGGCTACACCTTC. It specifies CASSRQDLLGYGYTF.

The rearrangement links TRBV5-1 to TRBJ2-5; TRBD2 agrees at 10 bases. Per germline, CDR1 SGHRS and CDR2 YFSETQ. The CDR3 is 16 residues long. After removal of 2 bases from V and 0 bases from J, the junction contained 4 bases not matched to a gene. In DNA, the CDR3 is TGCGCCAGCAGCTTAGCTAGCGGGAGATACCAAGAGACCCAGTACTTC. Its translation: CASSLASGRYQETQYF.

The chain couples TRBV4-2 to TRBJ2-5; 9 bases agree with TRBD1. There are 14 residues in the CDR3. The ends lost 4 bases at V and 5 bases at J; junction bases unmatched: 5. Germline values: CDR1 LGHNA, CDR2 YNFKEQ. The CDR3 nucleotides are TGTGCCAGCAGCCCGACAGGGGGGTCGGAGACCCAGTACTTC. This sequence encodes CASSPTGGSETQYF.